This record covers a single TCR beta chain. Its antigen is still unknown. One base away there is no much larger clone; base qualities are not given. This sample is drawn from a study of T cells in Graves' hyperthyroidism and ophthalmopathy (dated by TCRdb to 2018 to 2020). Notes on the research overall: Peripheral blood samples were taken at initial diagnosis, before any treatment was given. A discovery cohort of roughly 96 patients, 43 with Graves' ophthalmopathy and about 60 with stable Graves' hyperthyroidism, was used to find distinguishing TCR V-J signatures. Whether ophthalmopathy could be predicted prospectively was tested in an independent validation cohort made up of roughly 19 hyperthyroidism patients plus 17 patients who later progressed to ophthalmopathy. The roughly 99 discovery patients were divided at random into training and test sets in a 7:3 ratio. Thyroid tissue and blood T-cell repertoires from six Graves' hyperthyroidism patients were also compared in the study. After blood sampling, hyperthyroidism patients were treated with methimazole at a starting dose of 30 mg daily, and ophthalmopathy patients were treated with high-dose intravenous methylprednisolone. The paper describes TCR Vbeta CDR3 sequencing of 135 peripheral blood samples, made up of under 50 ophthalmopathy patients, 70 to 75 hyperthyroidism patients and roughly 17 progressor patients. What the research found in general, with its limitations: Most expanded thyroid clonotypes (frequency above 0.001) were also detected in blood, suggesting blood repertoires may reflect thyroid immune responses. In validation, progression to ophthalmopathy was predicted by the model with roughly 71% sensitivity and about 72% specificity, a median of approximately 6.5 months before onset. A model built on a 13 V-J signature distinguished ophthalmopathy from stable hyperthyroidism, reaching 85% to 90% sensitivity and about 81% specificity in cross-validation and 80%/75% in testing. Sample size was not statistically predetermined, and blinding of investigators to group allocation was not performed.

The TCR beta CDR3 regions were amplified from RNA transcripts. The first round of RT-PCR for the TCR CDR3 was performed with the HTBI primer set and the Qiagen OneStep RT-PCR kit. A second multiplex PCR round built the libraries, followed by size selection and purification. The libraries were sequenced on an Illumina HiSeq2000 using paired-end 100 bp reads. The original pipeline was this. SOAPnuke was used to process the raw data, removing reads that contained adapters or uncalled bases, had a mean Phred below 15, or lacked an exact match to the constant primer or identifier. High-quality paired reads were merged using COPE v1.2.5, and each unique nucleotide sequence was defined as a clonotype. MiTCR v1.1 was used to align the clonotypes against IMGT TRBV, TRBD and TRBJ reference segments. The analysis was restricted to V-J combinations with a frequency above 0.0001, which together covered approximately 99% of the repertoires. A TCS score was defined as the ratio of F50 (clonal expansion) to E x V (chaos), with BLOSUM62-based TCRdist applied between CDR3 peptides within each V-J. Welch's t-statistics and random forest reduced roughly 540 V-J features to 13, which were used in a naive Bayes classifier (R e1071). The public sequencing data were trimmed at Q25 with fastp and processed into clonotypes with MiXCR by TCRdb, which kept only in-frame beta chains. Each CDR3 protein gets just one entry, which takes the most common genes and DNA from the rows behind it. TCRdb's processing, not the study's, gives the V and J calls here. In this sample the table shows hundreds of thousands of distinct CDR3 sequences, about 15% of which occur a single time. Of the sample, approximately 10% is held by the ten largest clones.

CDR1 and CDR2 were assigned from the germline V gene as SGDLS and YYNGEE. V is cut by 2 bases and J by 1 base, and the space between the germline ends is 10 bases. The CDR3 runs 14 residues from the cysteine to the phenylalanine. Only CDR3 DNA is held: 42 bases, read in frame from base 1. A patient counted as having stable Graves' hyperthyroidism if no progression to ophthalmopathy occurred over 18 months of follow-up. Hyperthyroidism patients were newly diagnosed, had a disease duration of under 2 months, and were aged 18 to 65 years. Exclusion was applied to patients with uncontrolled infections, other autoimmune diseases, pregnancy or lactation. Diagnoses relied on clinical symptoms, serum thyroxine and TRAb, thyroid ultrasound and orbital computed tomography. Ficoll-Paque density gradient centrifugation was used to isolate PBMCs from about 9.4 ml of fresh peripheral blood. Total RNA was extracted using Trizol reagent, and RNA quality was assessed on an Agilent 2100 Bioanalyzer.

Recombination joined TRBV9 with TRBJ2-7; TRBD2 is a weak D gene call, 5 bases matching. The origin of this receptor is a woman under 30 with Graves' hyperthyroidism. What was sequenced was blood. At the DNA level, the sequence is TGTGCCAGCAGCGTCGGAGGTCAGTCCTACGAGCAGTACTTC. Translated, this is CASSVGGQSYEQYF.